This TCR beta chain was identified during a study of blood T cell repertoires in COVID-19. Study details: Samples of COVID-19 (acute and convalescent) were obtained from the United States, Italy and Spain. The cDNA or gDNA used as material had been derived from T cells, B-cell-depleted T cells, or PBMCs.

CDR1 is SGHAT and CDR2 is FQDESV in the germline V gene (reference sequence). The CDR3 has 12 residues. The germline V and J ends were trimmed by 8 bases and 3 bases, with 11 bases remaining between them. Authors' methods: By means of reference gene primer amplification, nucleated cell counts were estimated. Using immunoSEQ multiplex PCR, the repertoire was profiled, and TCRdb retains in-frame clones only, with some absent. V and J calls and clone size are as listed in that table; D and trimming were resolved from the DNA. The table includes more than 85,000 clones, more than 70% detected once. The TCR was taken from an elderly woman with acute or convalescent COVID-19. The chain carries TRBV11-1 and TRBJ2-7; D unresolved. The sequenced sample consisted of peripheral blood. Written as DNA, the CDR3 is TGTGCCAGCTCAGAAAAAATCTACGAGCAGTACTTC. Translated, it gives CASSEKIYEQYF.